The sequence of this T cell receptor (beta chain) was determined in a study of blood T cell repertoires in COVID-19. Trimming shortened V by 3 bases and J by 4 bases, and 7 bases separated the two germline ends. Per germline, CDR1 SQVTM and CDR2 ANQGSEA. The CDR3 spans 12 residues. This table comes from immunoSEQ multiplex PCR, and its TCRdb copy is limited to in-frame clones, with some not included. Among approximately 130,000 clones, about 76% were seen once, and the ten largest hold about 8.4%. Sequencing was done on a sample of peripheral blood. The chain joins TRBV29-1 to TRBJ2-1, with D possibly being TRBD1 (6 bases). This sequence originates from a woman aged 60-75 years with active or convalescent COVID-19. CDR3 region: CSVETGYNEQFF. The CDR3 DNA reads TGCAGCGTTGAGACAGGATACAATGAGCAGTTCTTC.